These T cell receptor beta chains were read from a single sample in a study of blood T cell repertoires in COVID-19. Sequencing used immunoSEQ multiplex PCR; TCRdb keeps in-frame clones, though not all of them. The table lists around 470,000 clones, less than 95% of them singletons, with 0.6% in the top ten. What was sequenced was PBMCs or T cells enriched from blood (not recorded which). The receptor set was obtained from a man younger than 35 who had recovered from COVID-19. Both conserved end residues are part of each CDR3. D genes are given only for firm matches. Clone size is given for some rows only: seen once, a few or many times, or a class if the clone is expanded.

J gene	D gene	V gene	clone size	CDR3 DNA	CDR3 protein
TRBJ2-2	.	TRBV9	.	TGTGCCAGCAGCGTCGAGGTAGCGACCGGGGAGCTGTTTTTT	CASSVEVATGELFF
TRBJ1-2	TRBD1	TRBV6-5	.	TGTGCCAGCATTTCGACAGGGGGCGAGGGCTACACCTTC	CASISTGGEGYTF
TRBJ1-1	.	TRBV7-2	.	TGTGCCAGCAGCCCCAGGGCGGGGGTCACTGAAGCTTTCTTT	CASSPRAGVTEAFF
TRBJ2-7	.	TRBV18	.	TGTGCCAGCTCACGTAGCGGAACTTCCTACGAGCAGTACTTC	CASSRSGTSYEQYF
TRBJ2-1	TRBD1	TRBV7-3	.	TGTGCCAGCAGCTTAACGGGGGACAGGGGGCCCTCCAATGAGCAGTTCTTC	CASSLTGDRGPSNEQFF
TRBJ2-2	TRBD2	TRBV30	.	TGTGCCTGGACTGCCAGACTAGCGGGAGGGATAACCGGGGAGCTGTTTTTT	CAWTARLAGGITGELFF
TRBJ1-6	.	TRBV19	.	TGTGCCAGTAGTTTCTCGGAGCCCTATAATTCACCCCTCCACTTT	CASSFSEPYNSPLHF
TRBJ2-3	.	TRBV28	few	TGTGCCAGCAGTCCGGGAGGCACAGATACGCAGTATTTT	CASSPGGTDTQYF
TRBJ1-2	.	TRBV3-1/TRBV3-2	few	TGTGCCAGCAGCCAAGGGTCAGGCAACTATGGCTACACCTTC	CASSQGSGNYGYTF
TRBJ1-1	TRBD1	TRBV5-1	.	TGCGCCAGCAGCCCCCCACAGGGGGGCACTGAAGCTTTCTTT	CASSPPQGGTEAFF
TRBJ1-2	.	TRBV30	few	TGTGCCTGGAGCCTAGGGGTGGGCGGCTACACCTTC	CAWSLGVGGYTF
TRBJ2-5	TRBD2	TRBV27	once	TGTGCCAGCAGTTTAGTTGCGGGGGGCCGGGATGAGACCCAGTACTTC	CASSLVAGGRDETQYF
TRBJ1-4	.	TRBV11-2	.	TGTGCCAGCAGCGACATTATGCGGGGGGTAGAAAAACTGTTTTTT	CASSDIMRGVEKLFF
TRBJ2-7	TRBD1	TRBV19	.	TGTGCCAGTAGTTTTGCTTACCCCGGGACAGGTTCTAAAGAGCAGTACTTC	CASSFAYPGTGSKEQYF
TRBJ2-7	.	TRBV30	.	TGTGCCTGGAGTGTAGGCTCAGGGTTGACCTACGAGCAGTACTTC	CAWSVGSGLTYEQYF
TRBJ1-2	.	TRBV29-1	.	TGCAGCGTTGAAGATGGGCACAGTGGGGCCGGCTACACCTTC	CSVEDGHSGAGYTF
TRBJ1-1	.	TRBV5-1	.	TGCGCCAGCAGGTATACAGGGACCCCTGAAGCTTTCTTT	CASRYTGTPEAFF
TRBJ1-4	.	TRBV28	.	TGTGCCAGCGGGGACACAATTAATGAAAAACTGTTTTTT	CASGDTINEKLFF
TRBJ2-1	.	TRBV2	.	TGTGCCAGCAGTCGGAAAGGGGACAATGAGCAGTTCTTC	CASSRKGDNEQFF
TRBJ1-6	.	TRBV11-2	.	TGTGCCAGCAGCTCCGGACAGAAGGATTCACCCCTCCACTTT	CASSSGQKDSPLHF
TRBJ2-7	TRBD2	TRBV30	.	TGTGCCTGGACCCCGCCTAGCGGATTTTACGAGCAGTACTTC	CAWTPPSGFYEQYF
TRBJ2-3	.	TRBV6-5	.	TGTGCCAGCAGTCCCGGGACTCTACTTGGGGATACGCAGTATTTT	CASSPGTLLGDTQYF
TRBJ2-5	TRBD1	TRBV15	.	TGTGCCACCAGCAGGTCCGCCGGGACAGTTAAAAAAGAGACCCAGTACTTC	CATSRSAGTVKKETQYF
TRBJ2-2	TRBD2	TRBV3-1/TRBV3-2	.	TGTGCCAGCAGCCAGACTAGCGGGCCGACCGGGGAGCTGTTTTTT	CASSQTSGPTGELFF
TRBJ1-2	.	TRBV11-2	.	TGTGCCAGCAGCTTAGGCAGGGATGGCTACACCTTC	CASSLGRDGYTF
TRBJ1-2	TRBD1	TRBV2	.	TGTGCCAGCAGTCTGGGACAGGCAACCTATGGCTACACCTTC	CASSLGQATYGYTF
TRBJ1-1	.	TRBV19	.	TGTGCCAGTAGTATTCAGAACACTGAAGCTTTCTTT	CASSIQNTEAFF
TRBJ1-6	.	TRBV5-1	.	TGCGCCAGCAGCTTGGGCCGCGGAATTGAGTCACCCCTCCACTTT	CASSLGRGIESPLHF
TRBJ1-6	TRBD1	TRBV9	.	TGTGCCAGCAGCGTAAGGGGGACAGGCGATTCACCCCTCCACTTT	CASSVRGTGDSPLHF
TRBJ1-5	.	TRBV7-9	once	TGTGCCAGCAGCTTAGAAGGACAGAAAAATCAGCCCCAGCATTTT	CASSLEGQKNQPQHF
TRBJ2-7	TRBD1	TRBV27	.	TGTGCCAGCAGTTTGGTCTGGACAGGGGCTACCGAGCAGTACTTC	CASSLVWTGATEQYF
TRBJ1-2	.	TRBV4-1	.	TGCGCCAGCAGCCAAGATCCCCAGGCAGGCTCTAACTATGGCTACACCTTC	CASSQDPQAGSNYGYTF
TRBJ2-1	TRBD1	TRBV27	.	TGTGCCAGCAGTCCCGGGACAGGGGGCTACAATGAGCAGTTCTTC	CASSPGTGGYNEQFF
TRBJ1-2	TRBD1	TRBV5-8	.	TGTGCCAGCAGCGGAGGGACAGGGGGCCCTCTCCTCTATGGCTACACCTTC	CASSGGTGGPLLYGYTF
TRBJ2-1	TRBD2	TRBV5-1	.	TGCGCCAGCGGACCTAGCGGGAGCTCCTACAATGAGCAGTTCTTC	CASGPSGSSYNEQFF
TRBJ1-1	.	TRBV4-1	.	TGCGCCAGCAGCCAAGCTACAGGGCTTGGAACTGAAGCTTTCTTT	CASSQATGLGTEAFF
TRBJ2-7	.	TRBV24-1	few	TGTGCCACCGCCGGAGAATCCTACGAGCAGTACTTC	CATAGESYEQYF
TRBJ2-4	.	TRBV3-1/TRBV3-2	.	TGTGCCAGCAGCCAAGAAGCTGTATGGGGCGGAAACATTCAGTACTTC	CASSQEAVWGGNIQYF
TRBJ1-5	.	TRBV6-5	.	TGTGCCAGCAACAGCATAAATCAGCCCCAGCATTTT	CASNSINQPQHF
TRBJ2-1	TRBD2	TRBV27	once	TGTGCCAGCAGTCCTACCGTCGGACTAGCAGACAATGAGCAGTTCTTC	CASSPTVGLADNEQFF
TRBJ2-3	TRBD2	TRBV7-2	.	TGTGCCAGCAGCCCACGGACTAGCGGGAACACAGATACGCAGTATTTT	CASSPRTSGNTDTQYF
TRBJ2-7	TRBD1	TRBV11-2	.	TGTGCCAGCAGCATTAACAGGGGGAGCTCCTACGAGCAGTACTTC	CASSINRGSSYEQYF
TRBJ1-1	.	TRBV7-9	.	TGTGCCAGCAGAGACCGCCCGGGGGAAATTGAAGCTTTCTTT	CASRDRPGEIEAFF
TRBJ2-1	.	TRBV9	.	TGTGCCAGCAGCGTAGGCCCCACTCGGGGCAATGAGCAGTTCTTC	CASSVGPTRGNEQFF
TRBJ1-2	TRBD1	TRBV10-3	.	TGTGCCATCCATGGGACAGCCACCTATGGCTACACCTTC	CAIHGTATYGYTF